This TCR beta chain stems from a study of blood T cells in healthy people across ages. Study-level findings and limits: Researchers deemed the diversity estimates from one million T cells underestimates. When set beside aged donors, long-lived donors presented more naive CD4+ cells and higher diversity. Unsorted PBMCs prevented conclusive naive versus antigen-experienced comparison.

There are many counts of this clonotype. What it recognizes is unknown. Per sample, at least 5 micrograms of total RNA were extracted. Primers used in a second PCR of roughly 6 to 12 cycles were a sample-barcoded 5' primer and a J-beta primer mix. TCRdb reanalysed the 5' RACE reads using MiXCR and keeps one entry per CDR3 protein. Here the sample spans roughly 1.6 million distinct CDR3 sequences, 30% to 35% being singletons. CDR3 length equals 12 residues. V was clipped by 6 bases and J by 2 bases, with 10 bases between them. CDR1 SQVTM and CDR2 ANQGSEA come from the germline V gene. This clonotype originated in a woman aged 30 to 39 in good health. Material: blood. V usage is TRBV29-1 and J usage is TRBJ2-5; weak D call: TRBD2 (5 bases). CDR3 in DNA: TGCAGCGTGAGGGAATTTCAAGAGACCCAGTACTTC. Translating gives CSVREFQETQYF.